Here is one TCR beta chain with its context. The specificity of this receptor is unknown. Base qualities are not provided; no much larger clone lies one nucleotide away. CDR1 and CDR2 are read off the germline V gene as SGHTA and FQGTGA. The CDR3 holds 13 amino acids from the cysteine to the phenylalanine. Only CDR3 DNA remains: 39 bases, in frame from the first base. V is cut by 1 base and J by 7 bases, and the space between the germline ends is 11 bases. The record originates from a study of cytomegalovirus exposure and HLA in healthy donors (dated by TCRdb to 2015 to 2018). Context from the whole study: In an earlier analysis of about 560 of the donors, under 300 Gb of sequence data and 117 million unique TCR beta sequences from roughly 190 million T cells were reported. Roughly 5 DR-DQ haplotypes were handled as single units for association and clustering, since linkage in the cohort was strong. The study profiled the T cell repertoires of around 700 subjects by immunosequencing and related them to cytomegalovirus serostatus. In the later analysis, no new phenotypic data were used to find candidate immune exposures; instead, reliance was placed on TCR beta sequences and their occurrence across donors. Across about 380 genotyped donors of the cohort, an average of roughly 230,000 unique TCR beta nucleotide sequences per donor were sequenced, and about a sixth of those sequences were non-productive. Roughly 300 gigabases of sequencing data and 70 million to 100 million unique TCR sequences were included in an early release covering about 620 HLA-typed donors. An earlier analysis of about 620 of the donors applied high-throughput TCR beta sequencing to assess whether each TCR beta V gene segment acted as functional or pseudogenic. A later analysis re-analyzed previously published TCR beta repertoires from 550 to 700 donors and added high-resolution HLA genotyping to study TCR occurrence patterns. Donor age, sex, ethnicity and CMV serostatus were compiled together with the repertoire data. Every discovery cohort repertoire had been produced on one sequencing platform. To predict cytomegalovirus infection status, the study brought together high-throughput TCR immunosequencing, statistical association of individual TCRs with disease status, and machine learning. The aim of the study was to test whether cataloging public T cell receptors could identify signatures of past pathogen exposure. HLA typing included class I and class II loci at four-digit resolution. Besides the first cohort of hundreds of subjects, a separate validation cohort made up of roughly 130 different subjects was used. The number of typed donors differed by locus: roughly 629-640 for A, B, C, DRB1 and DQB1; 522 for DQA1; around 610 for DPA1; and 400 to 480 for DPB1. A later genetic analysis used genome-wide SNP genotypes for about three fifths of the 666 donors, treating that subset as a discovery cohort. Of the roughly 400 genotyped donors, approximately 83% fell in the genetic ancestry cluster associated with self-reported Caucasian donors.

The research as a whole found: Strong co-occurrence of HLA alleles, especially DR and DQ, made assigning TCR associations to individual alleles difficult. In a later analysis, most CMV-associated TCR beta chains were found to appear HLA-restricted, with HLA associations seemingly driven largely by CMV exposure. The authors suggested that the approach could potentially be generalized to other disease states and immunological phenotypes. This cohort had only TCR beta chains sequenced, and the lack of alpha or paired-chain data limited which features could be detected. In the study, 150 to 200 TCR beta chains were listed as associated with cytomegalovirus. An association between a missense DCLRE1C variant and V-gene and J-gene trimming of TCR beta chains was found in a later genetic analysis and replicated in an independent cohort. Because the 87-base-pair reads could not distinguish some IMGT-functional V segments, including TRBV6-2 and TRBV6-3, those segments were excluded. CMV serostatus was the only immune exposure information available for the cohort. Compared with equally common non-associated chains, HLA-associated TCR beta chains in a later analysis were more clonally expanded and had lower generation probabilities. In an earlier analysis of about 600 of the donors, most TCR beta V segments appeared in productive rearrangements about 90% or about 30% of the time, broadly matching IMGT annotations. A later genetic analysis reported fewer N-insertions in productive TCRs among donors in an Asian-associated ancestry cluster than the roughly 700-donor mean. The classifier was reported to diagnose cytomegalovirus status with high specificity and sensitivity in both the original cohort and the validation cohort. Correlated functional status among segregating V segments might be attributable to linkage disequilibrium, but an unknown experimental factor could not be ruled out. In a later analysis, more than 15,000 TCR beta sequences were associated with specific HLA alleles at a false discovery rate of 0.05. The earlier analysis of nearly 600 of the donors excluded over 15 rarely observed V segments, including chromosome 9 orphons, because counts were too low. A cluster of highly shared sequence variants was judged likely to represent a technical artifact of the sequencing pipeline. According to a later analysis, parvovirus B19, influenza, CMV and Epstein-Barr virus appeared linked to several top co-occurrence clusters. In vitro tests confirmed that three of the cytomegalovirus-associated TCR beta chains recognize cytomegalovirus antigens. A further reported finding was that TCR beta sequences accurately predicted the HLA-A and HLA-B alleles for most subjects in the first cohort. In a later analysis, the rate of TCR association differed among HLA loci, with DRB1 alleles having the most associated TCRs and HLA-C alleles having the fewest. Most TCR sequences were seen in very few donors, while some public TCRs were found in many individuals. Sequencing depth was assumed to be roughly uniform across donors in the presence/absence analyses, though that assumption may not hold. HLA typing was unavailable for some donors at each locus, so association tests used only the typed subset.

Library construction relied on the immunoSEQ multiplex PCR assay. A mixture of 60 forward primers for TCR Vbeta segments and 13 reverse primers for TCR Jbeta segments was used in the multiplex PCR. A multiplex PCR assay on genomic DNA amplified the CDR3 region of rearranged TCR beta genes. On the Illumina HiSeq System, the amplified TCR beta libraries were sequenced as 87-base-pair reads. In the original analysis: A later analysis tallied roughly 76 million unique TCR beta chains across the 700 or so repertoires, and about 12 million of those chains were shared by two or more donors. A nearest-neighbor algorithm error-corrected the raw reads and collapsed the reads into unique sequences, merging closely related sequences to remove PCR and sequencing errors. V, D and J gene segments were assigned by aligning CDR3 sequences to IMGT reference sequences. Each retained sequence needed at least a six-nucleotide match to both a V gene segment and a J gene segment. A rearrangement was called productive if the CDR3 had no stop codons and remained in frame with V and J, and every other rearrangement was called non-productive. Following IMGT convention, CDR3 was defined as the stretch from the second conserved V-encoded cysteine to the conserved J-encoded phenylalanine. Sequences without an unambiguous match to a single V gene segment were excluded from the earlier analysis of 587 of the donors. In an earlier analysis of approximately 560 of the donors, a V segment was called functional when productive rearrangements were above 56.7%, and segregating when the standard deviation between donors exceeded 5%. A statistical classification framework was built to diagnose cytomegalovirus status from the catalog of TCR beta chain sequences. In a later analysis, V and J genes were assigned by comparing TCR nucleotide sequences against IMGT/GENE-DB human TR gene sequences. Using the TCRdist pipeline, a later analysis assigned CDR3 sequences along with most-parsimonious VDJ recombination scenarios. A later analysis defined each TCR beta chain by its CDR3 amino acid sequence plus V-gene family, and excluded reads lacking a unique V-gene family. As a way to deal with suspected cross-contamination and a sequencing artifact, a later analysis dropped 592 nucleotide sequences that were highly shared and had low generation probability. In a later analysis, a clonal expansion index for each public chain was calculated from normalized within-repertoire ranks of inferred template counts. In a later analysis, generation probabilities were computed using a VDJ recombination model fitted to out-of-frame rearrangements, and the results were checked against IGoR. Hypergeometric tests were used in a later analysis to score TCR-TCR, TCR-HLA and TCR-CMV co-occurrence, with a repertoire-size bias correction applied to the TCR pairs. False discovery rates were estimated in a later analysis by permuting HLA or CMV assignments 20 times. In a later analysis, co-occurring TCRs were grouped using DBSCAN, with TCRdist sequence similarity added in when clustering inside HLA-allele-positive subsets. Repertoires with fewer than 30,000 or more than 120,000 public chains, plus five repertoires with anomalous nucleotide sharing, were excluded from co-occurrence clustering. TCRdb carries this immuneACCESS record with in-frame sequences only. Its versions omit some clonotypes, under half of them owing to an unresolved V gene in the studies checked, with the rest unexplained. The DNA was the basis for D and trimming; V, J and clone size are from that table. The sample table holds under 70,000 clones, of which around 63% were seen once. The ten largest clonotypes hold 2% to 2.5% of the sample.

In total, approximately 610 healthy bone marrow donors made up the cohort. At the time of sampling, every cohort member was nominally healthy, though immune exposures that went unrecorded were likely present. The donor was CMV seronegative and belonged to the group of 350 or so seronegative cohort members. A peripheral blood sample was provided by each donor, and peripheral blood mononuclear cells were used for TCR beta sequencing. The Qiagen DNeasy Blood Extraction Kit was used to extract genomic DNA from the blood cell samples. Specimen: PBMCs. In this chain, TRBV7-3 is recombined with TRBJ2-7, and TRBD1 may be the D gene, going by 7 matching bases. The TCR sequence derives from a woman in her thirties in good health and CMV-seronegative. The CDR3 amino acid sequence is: CASSLKGAGEQYF. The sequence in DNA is TGTGCCAGCAGCTTAAAGGGGGCGGGGGAGCAGTACTTC.